The rows below give T cell receptor beta chains drawn from one sample of a study of shared clonotypes between healthy human individuals. Profiling relied on immunoSEQ multiplex PCR, and the TCRdb table lists in-frame clones only, not all of them. The sample yields around 620,000 clones, roughly 96% seen once. Sequenced sample: naive CD8+ T cells sorted from blood. All receptors come from a young woman in good health. Each CDR3 is given with its conserved first and last residue.

>TRBV6-1|TRBJ1-4
CASIGILKEKLFF
>TRBV28|TRBJ1-1
CASRPTGTGNTEAFF
>TRBV27|TRBJ2-1
CASTESGRGNEQFF
>TRBV4-2|TRBJ2-7
CASSQDPGTPYEQYF
>TRBV13|TRBJ1-2
CASSLRVAGGNGYTF
>TRBV28|TRBJ2-1
CASSLLSGANNEQFF
>TRBV27|TRBJ2-3
CASSPLWDRDPDTQYF
>TRBV28|TRBJ2-7
CASSFPTGEQYF
>TRBV6-5|TRBJ2-3
CASSSTEDTSDTQYF
>TRBV28|TRBJ2-1
CASSPRDPKNEQFF
>TRBV5-6|TRBJ1-1
CASSLGDRGLNTEAFF
>TRBV19|TRBJ2-1
CASSIRAYNEQFF
>TRBV9|TRBJ2-1
CASSVQAGEDNEQFF
>TRBV29-1|TRBJ1-2
CSVEPTSVNYGYTF
>TRBV6-1|TRBJ1-5
CASSEDGGKNQPQHF
>TRBV19|TRBJ2-7
CASSIKGRYEQYF
>TRBV29-1|TRBJ2-1
CSVEAPGQEQFF
>TRBV12-5|TRBJ2-7
CASGLGTGYEQYF
>TRBV27|TRBJ2-7
CASSYRSSGTRDEQYF
>TRBV4-2|TRBJ1-2
CASSSGTYGYTF
>TRBV7-9|TRBJ2-2
CASSFAGELFF
>TRBV28|TRBJ1-1
CASNPGNTEAFF
>TRBV9|TRBJ1-3
CASSVGTASGNTIYF
>TRBV28|TRBJ1-1
CASSQDRGGTEAFF
>TRBV27|TRBJ2-7
CASSPLPVSPYEQYF
>TRBV27|TRBJ2-1
CASSLFISSYNEQFF
>TRBV4-2|TRBJ2-1
CASSGRGYNEQFF
>TRBV21-1|TRBJ1-1
CASSNLEMNTEAFF
>TRBV5-1|TRBJ2-5
CASSPAYDSLRETQYF
>TRBV2|TRBJ2-7
CASSEGTGHPYEQYF
>TRBV19|TRBJ1-1
CASSARTVTNTEAFF
>TRBV10-3|TRBJ2-7
CATGPSGNPHEQYF
>TRBV27|TRBJ1-5
CASSWDSNQPQHF
>TRBV2|TRBJ2-7
CASSDLNEQYF
>TRBV14|TRBJ2-3
CASSQESTDTQYF
>TRBV30|TRBJ2-5
CAWSVTAGLQETQYF
>TRBV19|TRBJ2-7
CASSDIEGGSYEQYF
>TRBV7-6|TRBJ2-1
CASSGDGASYNEQFF
>TRBV27|TRBJ2-3
CASSPGTSPSTDTQYF
>TRBV5-1|TRBJ2-1
CASSWGQGGNEQFF
>TRBV21-1|TRBJ2-5
CASSLQQQETQYF
>TRBV25-1|TRBJ2-1
CASSESERWFF
>TRBV6-5|TRBJ2-1
CASSYSAGGRYEQFF